This T cell receptor (beta chain) is from a study of control samples from healthy donors and cancer patients. Some clones are missing from TCRdb's copy, which holds only in-frame ones; the method was immunoSEQ multiplex PCR. This table holds 45,000 to 60,000 clones, about four fifths found once. The CDR3 has 12 amino acids. Trimming took off 3 bases at V and 0 bases at J, with 2 bases between the two ends. In germline, CDR1 is KGHSH, CDR2 LQKENI. The sequenced sample was blood. This chain connects TRBV18 to TRBJ1-1; D gene uncertain. The sequence was collected from a man in his sixties or seventies in good health. The CDR3 sequence is CASSPMNTEAFF. The CDR3, as DNA: TGTGCCAGCTCACCTATGAACACTGAAGCTTTCTTT. Based on the CDR3 plus reference TRBV18 and TRBJ1-1, the full variable domain is NAGVMQNPRHLVRRRGQEARLRCSPMKGHSHVYWYRQLPEEGLKFMVYLQKENIIDESGMPKERFSAEFPKEGPSILRIQQVVRGDSAAYFCASSPMNTEAFFGQGTRLTVV.